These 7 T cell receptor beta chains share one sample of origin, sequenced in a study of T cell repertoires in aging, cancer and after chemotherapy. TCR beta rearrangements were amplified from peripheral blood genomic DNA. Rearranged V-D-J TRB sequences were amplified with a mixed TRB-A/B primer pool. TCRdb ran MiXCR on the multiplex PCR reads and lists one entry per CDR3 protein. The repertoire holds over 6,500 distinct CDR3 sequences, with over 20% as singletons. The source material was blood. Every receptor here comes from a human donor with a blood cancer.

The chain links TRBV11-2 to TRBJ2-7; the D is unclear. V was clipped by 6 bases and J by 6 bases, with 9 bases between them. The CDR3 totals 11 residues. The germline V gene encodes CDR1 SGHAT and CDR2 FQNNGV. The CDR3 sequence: CASRRLGEQYF. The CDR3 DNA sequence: TGTGCCAGCAGGCGCCTAGGCGAGCAGTACTTC.

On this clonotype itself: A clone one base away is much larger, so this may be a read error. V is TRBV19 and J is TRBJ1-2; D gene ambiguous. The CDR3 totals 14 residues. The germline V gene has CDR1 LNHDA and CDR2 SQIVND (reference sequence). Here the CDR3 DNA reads TGTGCCAGTAGTGAAAGGGTTCAGACCTATGGCTACAACTTC. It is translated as CASSERVQTYGYNF.

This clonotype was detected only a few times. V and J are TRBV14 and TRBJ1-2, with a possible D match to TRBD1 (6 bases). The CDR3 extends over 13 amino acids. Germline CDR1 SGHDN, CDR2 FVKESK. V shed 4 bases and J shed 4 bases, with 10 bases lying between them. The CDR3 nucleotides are TGTGCCAGCAGCCCCGCGGGGGCCTATGGCTACACCTTC. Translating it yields CASSPAGAYGYTF.

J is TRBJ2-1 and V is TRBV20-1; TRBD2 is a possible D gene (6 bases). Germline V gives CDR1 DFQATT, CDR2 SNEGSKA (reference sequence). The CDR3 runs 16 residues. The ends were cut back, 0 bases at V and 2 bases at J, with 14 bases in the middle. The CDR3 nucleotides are TGCAGTGCTAGAGAAACCTTAGCGGCGACCTACAATGAGCAGTTCTTC. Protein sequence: CSARETLAATYNEQFF.

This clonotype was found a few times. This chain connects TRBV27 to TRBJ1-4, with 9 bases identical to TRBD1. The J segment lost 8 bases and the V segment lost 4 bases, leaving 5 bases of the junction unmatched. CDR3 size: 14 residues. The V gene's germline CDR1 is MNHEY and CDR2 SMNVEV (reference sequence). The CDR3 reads CASSSTGTGEKLFF. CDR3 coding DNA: TGTGCCAGCAGTTCCACCGGGACAGGGGAAAAACTGTTTTTT.

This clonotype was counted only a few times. CDR3 sequence (DNA): TGTGCCAGCAGCCTACCCCCGGGACTAGCGGGAGTTCGGCTACAGGAGCAGTTCTTC. This encodes CASSLPPGLAGVRLQEQFF. The chain uses TRBV7-9 and TRBJ2-1, with TRBD2 matching 14 bases. CDR3 length: 19 amino acids. J gave up 10 bases and V 5 bases, and 19 bases lay outside the gene matches. CDR1 SEHNR and CDR2 FQNEAQ come from the germline V gene (reference sequence).

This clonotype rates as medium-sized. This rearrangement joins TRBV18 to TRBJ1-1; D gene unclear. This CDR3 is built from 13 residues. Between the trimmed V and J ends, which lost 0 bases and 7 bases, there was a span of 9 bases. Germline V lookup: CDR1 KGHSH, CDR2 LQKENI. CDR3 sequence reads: CASSPPGQLEAFF. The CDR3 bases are TGTGCCAGCTCACCACCCGGCCAGCTTGAAGCTTTCTTT.